The present TCR beta chain was sequenced within a study of spatial heterogeneity in lung cancer. As for the study in general: Mean representation of each unique TCR and UMI combination in the raw reads exceeded nine occurrences. General study findings and limits: Whereas they appeared in blood less at follow-up, ubiquitous expanded tumor TCRs appeared there more at resection.

For this clonotype: Its antigen remains unidentified.

Time point in this sample: sample taken at primary tumor resection. The input material, whole RNA from tumor, nontumor lung or frozen PBMC, was sequenced unsorted. Trimming took 0 bases from V and 5 from J, leaving 15 bases between them. Germline V CDR1 and CDR2: SGHRS, YFSETQ. CDR3 size: 15 residues. Via MiXCR, TCRdb re-called the 5' RACE reads, giving one row per CDR3 protein. The sample consists of nearly 15,000 distinct CDR3 sequences, 7.9% of them appearing once. The sample here was PBMCs, taken at surgery. The chain is built from TRBV5-1 and TRBJ2-7; D is perhaps TRBD2 (5 bases). The TCR originated in a female donor with early-stage non-small cell lung cancer. The CDR3 here is CASSLALGPGDEQYF. CDR3 in DNA: TGCGCCAGCAGCTTGGCCTTAGGGCCCGGGGACGAGCAGTACTTC.